This T cell receptor beta chain was retrieved from a study of shared clonotypes between healthy human individuals (dated by TCRdb to about 2020). Background for the entire study: A few men and a couple of women, aged 18 to 49 years, made up the cohort. To increase sequencing depth and limit assay-specific biases, different laboratories used diverse techniques to prepare libraries and sequence TCR repertoires. For each donor, CD4 naive and CD4 memory were each given three plates, CD8 naive was given two plates, and CD8 memory was given one plate. Per donor, leukapheresis produced somewhere between about 0.9 and 9.5 billion PBMCs. Blood TCR repertoires of roughly 5 healthy adults were deeply sequenced to estimate repertoire size and the extent of clonotype sharing between individuals. Study-level results and caveats: Larger estimated clonotype richness was generally found for naive subsets than for memory subsets. Sampling was restricted to blood, and TCR repertoires in tissue are likely to differ from TCR repertoires in blood. Incomplete sequencing was indicated by rarefaction of sorted-subset datasets, despite the large sequencing depth. Based on pairwise subsampling, the degree of clonotype sharing among donors was expected to be affected by sequencing depth. When four donors were compared, the shared fraction of clonotypes was about 5% for naive CD4, about 4% for naive CD8, more than 2% for memory CD4, and 0.3% to 0.5% for memory CD8. Compared with non-shared clonotypes, the clonotypes found in all four sorted-subset donors had higher generation probabilities. The small number of donors limited the genetic and exposure-history diversity represented.

The donors were healthy, HIV-negative adults with no recently reported acute infections or vaccinations. All donors were Caucasian adults living in Nashville, Tennessee, USA. CD4+ T cells were enriched by magnetic negative selection, after which naive cells were positively selected on CD45RA and the negative fraction was taken as the memory subset. After blood collection by leukapheresis, PBMCs were isolated using Ficoll-Histopaque density gradient centrifugation and then cryopreserved in the vapor phase of liquid nitrogen. Analytical flow cytometry was used to check the purity and quantity of each magnetically sorted T cell population. Each sorted fraction had its genomic DNA isolated and then quantified by UV absorbance on a Nanodrop 2000c. Using the deep immunoSEQ assay, multiplex PCR amplified TCR CDR3 regions from genomic DNA. For each cell subset, the extracted genomic DNA was distributed evenly across all wells of several immunoSEQ 96-well plates, and each plate served as one replicate. For sorted subsets, each replicate PCR was loaded with about 0.2 ug genomic DNA, equivalent to 30,000 to 35,000 T cell genomes. The purified libraries were quantified using a Qubit 3.0 fluorometer, sized with a Bioanalyzer 2100, and then quantified again using the KAPA Library Quantification kit. Every immunoSEQ 96-well plate was sequenced on a separate single-read 150-cycle Illumina NextSeq 550 flow cell. The authors processed their data as follows. Because the immunoSEQ output included only junctional sequences and no quality scores, the filtering could not be the same as the filtering used for full-length reads. Sequences were annotated with PyIR, a Python wrapper for IgBLAST v1.9, and V/J genes and CDR3 were assigned using IMGT germline references. Reads with weak V/J assignments (E-value above 1e-6), missing CDR3, stop codons, out-of-frame junctions, or ambiguous translated residues were removed. V3J clonotypes were defined as sequences sharing the same inferred V gene, J gene, and CDR3 amino acid sequence. Percentage overlap between repertoires was calculated by dividing the number of shared unique clonotypes by the size of the smaller repertoire. Three approaches were used to assess repertoire richness: RTK rarefaction, the Chao1 estimator, and Recon v2.1 estimates of unobserved clonotypes. OLGA was used to compute generation probabilities for all TCRbeta clonotypes that the gDNA method yielded from a few donors. Drawn from immuneACCESS, this table holds only the in-frame rearrangements with V and J called that TCRdb kept. Clones are partly lost; checked studies trace under half to an unresolved V gene and leave the rest unexplained. The V and J calls and clone size come from that table; D and trimming were worked out from the DNA. The table for this sample lists just over 2,000,000 clones; over 85% of them were counted only once. Under 0.15% of the sample comes from the top ten.

A note on this clone: The antigen this receptor binds is unknown. There are no base qualities to consult, and no much larger clone falls within one base.

Inclusive of the bounding cysteine and phenylalanine, the CDR3 is 14 residues long. CDR3 DNA is the only sequence kept; it has 42 bases, read in frame from the first base. From the germline V gene, CDR1 is KGHSH and CDR2 is LQKENI. V loses 3 bases, J loses 8 bases, and the germline ends lie 16 bases apart. Sequenced material: naive CD4+ T cells sorted from blood. Sample cell subset or site, as interpreted from the label and publication: CD45RA+ positively selected. In this chain, TRBV18 is recombined with TRBJ1-2, with the identity of the D gene unclear. This TCR was sampled from a man younger than 35 in good health. The sequenced DNA: TGTGCCAGCTCACCTCTTAGTTGGGCGCAGGGCTACACCTTC. Translated, it reads CASSPLSWAQGYTF.